This T cell receptor (beta chain) stems from a study of T cell changes during pregnancy in multiple sclerosis. Measured with immunoSEQ multiplex PCR; TCRdb has only the in-frame clones, and not every one. The sample yields about 36,000 clones, roughly 92% seen once. J was trimmed by 3 bases and V by 1 base; bases with no gene match: 9. The CDR3 is 17 residues long. Germline-derived CDR1 and CDR2 are MDHEN and SYDVKM. This receptor was taken from a female donor with multiple sclerosis, enrolled in a pregnancy study. The specimen was PBMCs (not recorded whether the cells were cultured). This rearrangement joins TRBV28 to TRBJ1-5, with 7 bases lining up with TRBD1. The CDR3 coding sequence is TGTGCCAGCAGTTTATCCTCGGGACAGCAGTACAATCAGCCCCAGCATTTT. This encodes CASSLSSGQQYNQPQHF.